A single sample gave rise to the 18 T cell receptor beta chains below, sequenced in a study of blood T cell repertoires in COVID-19. TCRdb's copy holds only in-frame clones and misses some; the assay was immunoSEQ multiplex PCR. The table has 190,000 or so clones, 85% seen once; the top ten hold under 20%. The sample was PBMCs or T cells enriched from blood (not recorded which). The source of these receptors is a man in his forties who had recovered from COVID-19.

V gene TRBV5-1 combines with J gene TRBJ2-3; D is undetermined. The germline V gene encodes CDR1 SGHRS and CDR2 YFSETQ. The length of the CDR3 is 14 residues. Trimming took 7 bases from V and 2 from J, leaving 14 bases between them. CDR3 coding DNA: TGCGCCAGCTCCGGGTCAACACACACAGATACGCAGTATTTT. Its translation: CASSGSTHTDTQYF.

The J gene is TRBJ2-7, the V gene TRBV11-2, with 9 bases fitting TRBD1. Germline CDR1 reads SGHAT; CDR2 reads FQNNGV. There are 17 residues in the CDR3. V lost 1 base and J lost 6; bases outside the gene matches: 13. CDR3 protein: CASSLGKSGQGSTEQYF. CDR3 sequence (DNA): TGTGCCAGCAGCTTAGGCAAGTCGGGACAGGGTTCTACCGAGCAGTACTTC. Together with reference TRBV11-2 and TRBJ2-7, the CDR3 gives the full variable domain: EAGVAQSPRYKIIEKRQSVAFWCNPISGHATLYWYQQILGQGPKLLIQFQNNGVVDDSQLPKDRFSAERLKGVDSTLKIQPAKLEDSAVYLCASSLGKSGQGSTEQYFGPGTRLTVT.

J is TRBJ2-1 and V is TRBV10-3; 12 bases align to TRBD2. The J segment lost 6 bases and the V segment lost 0 bases, leaving 6 bases of the junction unmatched. Germline V gene lookup returns CDR1 ENHRY and CDR2 SYGVKD. CDR3 length: 17 amino acids. DNA of the CDR3: TGTGCCATCAGTGAGTCGACAGGACTAGCGGGGCTCAATGAGCAGTTCTTC. Protein product: CAISESTGLAGLNEQFF.

This chain connects TRBV6-1 to TRBJ1-2; 9 bases agree with TRBD1. CDR1 and CDR2 (germline): MNHNS, SASEGT. The CDR3 loop spans 14 amino acids. The trim removed 3 bases at V and 8 bases at J, leaving 7 bases unmatched. The CDR3 coding sequence is TGTGCCAGCAGTGATCCGGGACAGGGCTACGGCTACACCTTC. Translating it yields CASSDPGQGYGYTF.

The chain recombines TRBV28 with TRBJ1-2, with 7 positions matching TRBD1. Germline V gene data show CDR1 as MDHEN and CDR2 as SYDVKM. Trimming took 6 bases from V and 4 from J; bases not matched to a gene: 2. The CDR3 loop spans 12 amino acids. The CDR3 nucleotides are TGTGCCAGCAGCCGGACAGGCTATGGCTACACCTTC. Amino acid sequence: CASSRTGYGYTF.

The rearrangement uses TRBV19 and TRBJ1-5; no clear D. The V and J ends lost 5 bases and 1 base respectively, with 9 bases between them. CDR1 and CDR2 (germline): LNHDA, SQIVND (reference sequence). The CDR3 is 14 residues long. The CDR3 is CASSEQRSNQPQHF. The DNA of the CDR3 is TGTGCCAGTAGTGAACAGCGGAGCAATCAGCCCCAGCATTTT.

This clone was picked up one time. CDR3 amino acids: CASSLEFLASYNEQFF. In DNA, the CDR3 is TGCGCCAGCAGCCTGGAATTTTTAGCCTCCTACAATGAGCAGTTCTTC. The chain recombines TRBV5-1 with TRBJ2-1; D ambiguous. This CDR3 is 16 amino acids long. The V and J ends lost 4 bases and 0 bases respectively, with 14 bases between them. The V gene's germline CDR1 is SGHRS and CDR2 YFSETQ.

The rearrangement uses TRBV7-6 and TRBJ2-1, with TRBD2 matching over 9 bases. Per the germline V gene, CDR1 is SGHVS and CDR2 is FNYEAQ. The length of the CDR3 is 15 residues. Losses at the gene ends were 5 bases for V and 2 bases for J; bases not matched to a gene: 4. CDR3 sequence: CASSAGLATYNEQFF. The CDR3 nucleotides are TGTGCCAGCAGCGCAGGACTAGCGACCTACAATGAGCAGTTCTTC.

This clone was seen once. The rearrangement uses TRBV5-1 and TRBJ2-1; D is undetermined. This CDR3 is 11 amino acids long. Germline V gene data show CDR1 as SGHRS and CDR2 as YFSETQ. Trimming pared 0 bases from V and 10 bases from J, leaving 5 bases between. The CDR3 loop is CASSLDSEQFF. As DNA, the CDR3 is TGCGCCAGCAGCTTGGACAGCGAGCAGTTCTTC.

The rearrangement links TRBV7-8 to TRBJ2-7; perhaps TRBD2 as D (5 bases). V was cut by 4 bases and J by 4 bases, with 11 bases left in between. Germline lookup yields CDR1 SGHVS and CDR2 FQNEAQ. The CDR3 extends over 13 amino acids. The CDR3 spells CASSSEAEYEQYF. CDR3 nucleotide sequence: TGTGCCAGCAGCTCAGAAGCGGAATACGAGCAGTACTTC.

The V gene is TRBV3-1 (or the pseudogene TRBV3-2), the J gene TRBJ1-4; D gene unclear. Trimming took off 4 bases at V and 3 bases at J, with 6 bases between the two ends. The germline V gene has CDR1 LGHDT and CDR2 YNNKEL (reference sequence). This CDR3 has 13 residues. CDR3 in DNA: TGTGCCAGCAGCCCAGCGGCTAATGAAAAACTGTTTTTT. This sequence encodes CASSPAANEKLFF.

The chain carries TRBV11-2 and TRBJ1-1; 8 bases line up with TRBD1. In germline, CDR1 is SGHAT, CDR2 FQNNGV. The CDR3 contains 17 residues. V was pared by 5 bases and J by 3 bases, with 14 bases of the junction left unmatched. CDR3 residues: CASSTMGRGLEDTEAFF. CDR3 DNA sequence: TGTGCCAGCAGCACCATGGGCAGGGGGCTAGAGGACACTGAAGCTTTCTTT.

This clone is a singleton in its sample. V gene TRBV3-1 (or the pseudogene TRBV3-2) combines with J gene TRBJ1-2, with 9 bases fitting TRBD1. Germline CDR1 LGHDT, CDR2 YNNKEL (reference sequence). With 3 bases clipped from V and 4 bases from J, the junction kept 3 bases outside the gene matches. This CDR3 has 14 amino acids. The CDR3, as DNA: TGTGCCAGCAGCCAGAGGGACAGGGTCTATGGCTACACCTTC. This encodes CASSQRDRVYGYTF.

V and J are TRBV13 and TRBJ2-1; TRBD1 might be the D (6 bases). CDR3 length: 14 residues. Germline V lookup: CDR1 PRHDT, CDR2 FYEKMQ (reference sequence). V lost 0 bases and J lost 8, with 11 bases in between. The CDR3 protein is CASSLGRGAYEQFF. The CDR3 region has the DNA TGTGCCAGCAGCTTAGGCAGGGGAGCCTATGAGCAGTTCTTC. Full variable domain (rest looked up from reference TRBV13 and TRBJ2-1): AAGVIQSPRHLIKEKRETATLKCYPIPRHDTVYWYQQGPGQDPQFLISFYEKMQSDKGSIPDRFSAQQFSDYHSELNMSSLELGDSALYFCASSLGRGAYEQFFGPGTRLTVL.

The V gene is TRBV2, the J gene TRBJ2-1; 9 bases fit TRBD2. There are 15 residues in the CDR3. The V gene's germline CDR1 is SNHLY and CDR2 FYNNEI. Unmatched junction bases numbered 9, after V lost 4 bases and J lost 8 bases. DNA of the CDR3: TGTGCCAGCAGTGGGGGGGCTAGCGGGAACTATGAGCAGTTCTTC. Translation: CASSGGASGNYEQFF.

This clone is a singleton in its sample. This chain connects TRBV18 to TRBJ1-3; D is unresolved. The germline V gene encodes CDR1 KGHSH and CDR2 LQKENI. Trimming removed 5 bases from V and 2 bases from J, with 10 bases in between. CDR3 length: 14 amino acids. The CDR3 loop reads CASSVRQAGNTIYF. CDR3 nucleotide sequence: TGTGCCAGCTCAGTTCGACAAGCTGGAAACACCATATATTTT.

The chain links TRBV2 to TRBJ2-1, with D unresolved. V lost 4 bases, J lost 4 bases, and 8 bases lay in between. The CDR3 contains 13 residues. Germline CDR1 is SNHLY and CDR2 is FYNNEI. CDR3 amino acids: CASSASYYNEQFF. In nucleotides, the CDR3 is TGTGCCAGCAGTGCCTCCTATTACAATGAGCAGTTCTTC.

The chain links TRBV19 to TRBJ2-2; no clear D. Germline values: CDR1 LNHDA, CDR2 SQIVND (reference sequence). The CDR3 loop spans 14 amino acids. Deletions cut 3 bases from V and 6 bases from J, with 11 bases between. Here the CDR3 reads CASSIPRRAGELFF. DNA of the CDR3: TGTGCCAGTAGTATCCCGAGGAGAGCCGGGGAGCTGTTTTTT. Looking up the rest from reference TRBV19 and TRBJ2-2 gives the full variable domain: DGGITQSPKYLFRKEGQNVTLSCEQNLNHDAMYWYRQDPGQGLRLIYYSQIVNDFQKGDIAEGYSVSREKKESFPLTVTSAQKNPTAFYLCASSIPRRAGELFFGEGSRLTVL.